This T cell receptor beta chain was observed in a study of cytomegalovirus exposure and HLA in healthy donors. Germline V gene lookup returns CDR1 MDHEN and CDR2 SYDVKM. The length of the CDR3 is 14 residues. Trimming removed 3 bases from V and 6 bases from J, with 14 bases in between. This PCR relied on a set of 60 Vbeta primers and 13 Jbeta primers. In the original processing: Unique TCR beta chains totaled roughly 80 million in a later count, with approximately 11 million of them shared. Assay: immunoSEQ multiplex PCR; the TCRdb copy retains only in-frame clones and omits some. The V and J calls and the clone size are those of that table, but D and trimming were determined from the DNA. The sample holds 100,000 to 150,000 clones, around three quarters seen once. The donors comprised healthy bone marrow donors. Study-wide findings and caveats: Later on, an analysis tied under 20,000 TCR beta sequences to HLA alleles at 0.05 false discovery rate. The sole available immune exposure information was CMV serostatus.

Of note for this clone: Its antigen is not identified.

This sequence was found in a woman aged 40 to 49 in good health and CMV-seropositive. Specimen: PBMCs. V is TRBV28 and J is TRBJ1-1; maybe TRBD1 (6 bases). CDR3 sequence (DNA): TGTGCCAGCAGTTTTCCAGGGGTCCTTTCTGAAGCTTTCTTT. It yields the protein CASSFPGVLSEAFF.